The source of this TCR beta chain is a study of human T cells and chemical hapten exposure. TCRdb re-called the RACE reads with MiXCR, one entry per CDR3 protein. The sample contains around 260,000 distinct CDR3 sequences, 7% to 10% of which appear only once. Study-wide results and limits: Alopecia in all donors means immunity may differ from healthy individuals. TCRs exceeding 1 in 1000 frequency stayed unchanged with DPC sensitization.

To note about this clonotype: Its antigen is unknown.

The CDR3 sequence is 14 residues long. With 4 bases removed from V and 0 bases from J, the gap between germline ends came to 7 bases. Indicated time point: pre-sensitization, week 0. Sample treatment: therapeutic diphenylcyclopropenone sensitization with weekly scalp DPC. The TCR comes from a woman aged 40 to 50 with alopecia areata. Some clones in this sample may be carry-over from other donors' samples. The sample was whole blood, taken in connection with sensitization to the hapten diphenylcyclopropenone (DPC). The V and J genes are TRBV12-3 or TRBV12-4 and TRBJ2-1; D remains ambiguous. The CDR3 spells CASSSQLSYNEQFF. CDR3 sequence (DNA): TGTGCCAGCAGTTCCCAGCTCTCCTACAATGAGCAGTTCTTC.